Listed here are 20 T cell receptor beta chains from one sample, sequenced in a study of blood T cell repertoires in COVID-19. Data came from immunoSEQ multiplex PCR; TCRdb stores just in-frame clones and leaves some out. The sample holds roughly 260,000 clones, roughly 87% seen once. Sequencing was performed on PBMCs or T cells enriched from blood (not recorded which). Receptors originate from a woman aged 30 to 39 with acute COVID-19.

This clone was observed a single time. This rearrangement joins TRBV5-1 to TRBJ2-5; tentatively, D is TRBD1 (5 bases). V was shortened by 5 bases and J by 1 base, with 12 bases between the two germline ends. The CDR3 has 14 residues. Germline assignment: CDR1 SGHRS and CDR2 YFSETQ. The CDR3: CASSRSGSQETQYF. Here the CDR3 DNA reads TGCGCCAGCAGTCGTTCAGGGTCCCAAGAGACCCAGTACTTC. Full variable domain (missing parts from reference TRBV5-1 and TRBJ2-5): KAGVTQTPRYLIKTRGQQVTLSCSPISGHRSVSWYQQTPGQGLQFLFEYFSETQRNKGNFPGRFSGRQFSNSRSEMNVSTLELGDSALYLCASSRSGSQETQYFGPGTRLLVL.

This clone showed up just a few times. The identical CDR3 is also encoded by other nucleotide sequences in the sample. J is TRBJ2-7 and V is TRBV7-9; the match to TRBD1 covers 7 bases. J gave up 10 bases and V 1 base, and 1 base lay outside the gene matches. Germline V gene sequence: CDR1 SEHNR, CDR2 FQNEAQ (reference sequence). CDR3 length equals 11 residues. This chain's CDR3 is CASSLGQGQYF. The CDR3 nucleotides read TGTGCCAGCAGCTTAGGACAGGGACAGTACTTC.

This clone showed up just once. J is TRBJ2-5 and V is TRBV9, with a tentative D call TRBD1 (6 bases). V dropped 5 bases and J dropped 2 bases, with 25 bases sitting between them. There are 18 residues in the CDR3. The germline CDR1 and CDR2 sequences are SGDLS and YYNGEE. The CDR3 is CASSAGQSGTLLQETQYF. In nucleotides, the CDR3 is TGTGCCAGCAGTGCCGGACAGTCCGGGACCCTCTTGCAAGAGACCCAGTACTTC.

This chain joins TRBV3-1 (or the pseudogene TRBV3-2) and TRBJ1-6; D is perhaps TRBD1 (5 bases). Between the trimmed V and J ends, which lost 2 bases and 7 bases, there was a span of 18 bases. Germline-derived CDR1 and CDR2 are LGHDT and YNNKEL (reference sequence). The CDR3 has 17 residues. Here the CDR3 DNA reads TGTGCCAGCAGCCAATACTCCGCCGGGGGAAAGAATTCACCCCTCCACTTT. It specifies CASSQYSAGGKNSPLHF.

The chain links TRBV18 to TRBJ2-5; D gene uncertain. Deletions cut 5 bases from V and 4 bases from J, with 8 bases between. The CDR3 spans 12 residues. Per the germline V gene, CDR1 is KGHSH and CDR2 is LQKENI. Here the CDR3 DNA reads TGTGCCAGCTCAGGGCAGAGAGAGACCCAGTACTTC. It specifies CASSGQRETQYF.

This clone came up a few times. The rearrangement joins TRBV2 to TRBJ1-4; perhaps TRBD1 as D (5 bases). Germline V CDR1 and CDR2: SNHLY, FYNNEI. There are 14 residues in the CDR3. The CDR3 sequence: CANGVTAGREKLFF. The CDR3 nucleotides are TGTGCTAACGGGGTGACAGCTGGGAGGGAAAAACTGTTTTTT.

The chain combines TRBV20-1 with TRBJ2-1, with 10 bases identical to TRBD1. The germline gives CDR1 DFQATT, CDR2 SNEGSKA (reference sequence). The CDR3 sequence is 15 residues long. V lost 3 bases and J lost 1; bases outside the gene matches: 3. In DNA, the CDR3 is TGCAGTGCTAGTCCGGGACAGGGGTCCTACAATGAGCAGTTCTTC. Translating gives CSASPGQGSYNEQFF.

CDR3 in amino acids: CASSLAVGQALFF. CDR3 DNA: TGTGCCAGCAGCTTGGCTGTTGGTCAGGCGTTGTTTTTT. The V call is TRBV5-4, the J call TRBJ1-4; D call uncertain. Trimming stripped 0 bases from V and 15 bases from J, with 15 bases between. Germline loops: CDR1 SGHNT, CDR2 YYREEE (reference sequence). This CDR3 is 13 amino acids long.

The chain carries TRBV2 and TRBJ1-5; D not resolved. Germline-derived CDR1 and CDR2 are SNHLY and FYNNEI. The V end lost 7 bases, the J end lost 1 base, and 8 bases lay between the germline ends. This CDR3 spans 13 amino acids. The CDR3 loop is CASKSGSNQPQHF. The CDR3 DNA is TGTGCCAGCAAGTCAGGAAGCAATCAGCCCCAGCATTTT.

V and J are TRBV19 and TRBJ1-2; maybe TRBD1 (5 bases). V was pared by 7 bases and J by 8 bases, with 20 bases between. The V gene's germline CDR1 is LNHDA and CDR2 SQIVND (reference sequence). This CDR3 comprises 14 residues. The CDR3 sequence is CASNHRDSTRGYTF. CDR3 nucleotide sequence: TGTGCCAGTAACCACCGGGACTCCACCAGAGGCTACACCTTC.

The chain employs TRBV10-1 and TRBJ2-3; 10 bases are a match to TRBD2. The V gene end was trimmed by 2 bases and the J gene end by 2 bases; junction bases not matched to a gene: 1. The CDR3 runs 15 residues. Per germline, CDR1 WNHNN and CDR2 SYGVQD (reference sequence). The CDR3 coding sequence is TGCGCCAGCAGTGAGCTAGCGGGGGACACAGATACGCAGTATTTT. Translated, it gives CASSELAGDTDTQYF.

The chain combines TRBV24-1 with TRBJ1-2; D possibly corresponds to TRBD1 (5 bases). The CDR3 has 17 residues. V lost 1 base and J 0 bases, leaving 14 bases between the germline ends. Germline V CDR1 and CDR2: KGHDR, SFDVKD. CDR3 sequence (DNA): TGTGCCACCAGTGATTTAGGCGGGACGGTGACTAACTATGGCTACACCTTC. This sequence encodes CATSDLGGTVTNYGYTF.

The chain combines TRBV7-6 with TRBJ1-4, with TRBD1 identical over 7 bases. V lost 1 base to trimming and J lost 7 bases; unmatched junction nucleotides: 6. From germline, CDR1 is SGHVS and CDR2 FNYEAQ. There are 15 residues in the CDR3. CDR3 in amino acids: CASSLGETGFEKLFF. CDR3 bases: TGTGCCAGCAGCTTAGGTGAGACAGGGTTTGAAAAACTGTTTTTT.

The chain employs TRBV2 and TRBJ2-1; weak D call: TRBD1 (5 bases). CDR3 size: 14 residues. CDR1 is SNHLY, CDR2 FYNNEI, per germline. The ends were cut back, 3 bases at V and 8 bases at J, with 14 bases in the middle. The CDR3, as DNA: TGTGCCAGCAGTGATTTGGCAGGGTGGCATGAGCAGTTCTTC. It codes for CASSDLAGWHEQFF. Full variable domain (rest looked up from reference TRBV2 and TRBJ2-1): EPEVTQTPSHQVTQMGQEVILRCVPISNHLYFYWYRQILGQKVEFLVSFYNNEISEKSEIFDDQFSVERPDGSNFTLKIRSTKLEDSAMYFCASSDLAGWHEQFFGPGTRLTVL.

This chain joins TRBV9 and TRBJ1-3, with D hard to call. Germline V gives CDR1 SGDLS, CDR2 YYNGEE. The germline V and J ends were trimmed by 7 bases and 1 base, with 12 bases remaining between them. The CDR3 loop spans 14 amino acids. This chain's CDR3 is CASGPSGSGNTIYF. The CDR3, as DNA: TGTGCCAGCGGCCCGTCGGGGTCTGGAAACACCATATATTTT.

The rearrangement uses TRBV19 and TRBJ1-2; unclear D gene. The V and J ends lost 6 bases and 4 bases respectively, with 15 bases between them. The CDR3 runs to 14 residues. Germline values: CDR1 LNHDA, CDR2 SQIVND (reference sequence). The CDR3 DNA sequence: TGTGCCAGTAGCGAGGGTGGAGGGCTCTATGGCTACACCTTC. Encoded protein: CASSEGGGLYGYTF.

The chain combines TRBV29-1 with TRBJ1-3; weak D call: TRBD1 (6 bases). The CDR3 runs 14 residues. Trimming took 5 bases from V and 0 from J, leaving 11 bases between them. Germline V gene lookup returns CDR1 SQVTM and CDR2 ANQGSEA. This CDR3 reads CSVQGHNSGNTIYF. The CDR3 region has the DNA TGCAGCGTTCAGGGACATAACTCTGGAAACACCATATATTTT. The full variable domain, with the rest looked up from reference TRBV29-1 and TRBJ1-3, is SAVISQKPSRDICQRGTSLTIQCQVDSQVTMMFWYRQQPGQSLTLIATANQGSEATYESGFVIDKFPISRPNLTFSTLTVSNMSPEDSSIYLCSVQGHNSGNTIYFGEGSWLTVV.

This chain uses TRBV5-4 with TRBJ2-1, with 7 bases identical to TRBD2. V lost 8 bases, J lost 8 bases, and 7 bases stayed unmatched. The CDR3 runs to 12 residues. Germline V gene data show CDR1 as SGHNT and CDR2 as YYREEE (reference sequence). CDR3 nucleotide sequence: TGTGCCAGAGATAGCGGGTTGGATGAGCAGTTCTTC. The encoded protein is CARDSGLDEQFF.

This clone appeared once. V usage is TRBV10-3 and J usage is TRBJ1-1; TRBD1 matches at 9 bases. CDR1 is ENHRY and CDR2 is SYGVKD in the germline V gene. This CDR3 region has 13 residues. V was clipped by 6 bases and J by 4 bases; unmatched bases: 3. CDR3 protein: CAIRQGAGTEAFF. The CDR3 nucleotides read TGTGCCATCAGACAGGGGGCAGGCACTGAAGCTTTCTTT.

This chain uses TRBV4-1 with TRBJ2-7; TRBD2 matches at 8 bases. The CDR3 runs to 13 residues. The V segment lost 9 bases and the J segment 5 bases; nucleotides outside the gene matches: 9. From germline, CDR1 is MGHRA and CDR2 YSYEKL. CDR3 in amino acids: CASTGTRDNEQYF. The CDR3 DNA is TGCGCCAGTACCGGGACTAGGGATAACGAGCAGTACTTC.